Shown below are 10 T cell receptor beta chains from a single sample sequenced in a study of T-cell memory formation after mild COVID-19. TCRdb itself ran the 5' RACE reads through MiXCR, one entry per CDR3 protein. Of about 350,000 distinct CDR3 sequences detected, 12% to 15% appear once; the ten largest clones hold approximately 22%. Sequencing was performed on PBMCs or a T cell subset sorted from them (not recorded which). The receptors derive from a man aged 18 to 29 who had mild COVID-19 (a few samples of this study predate the infection). Cell type and time point are not known.

This chain joins TRBV7-9 and TRBJ1-5; a weak D match, TRBD1 (5 bases). The CDR3 length is 14 residues. The germline CDR1 and CDR2 sequences are SEHNR and FQNEAQ (reference sequence). V shed 0 bases and J shed 5 bases, with 8 bases lying between them. The CDR3 here is CASSLAGEHQPQHF. The CDR3 bases are TGTGCCAGCAGCTTAGCGGGGGAGCATCAGCCCCAGCATTTT. Looking up the rest from reference TRBV7-9 and TRBJ1-5 gives the full variable domain: DTGVSQNPRHKITKRGQNVTFRCDPISEHNRLYWYRQTLGQGPEFLTYFQNEAQLEKSRLLSDRFSAERPKGSFSTLEIQRTEQGDSAMYLCASSLAGEHQPQHFGDGTRLSIL.

The chain has TRBV4-1 and TRBJ1-2, with 11 bases lining up with TRBD1. The CDR3 spans 17 residues. CDR1 and CDR2 (germline): MGHRA, YSYEKL. Germline trimming cut 5 bases from V and 4 bases from J; bases unmatched to any gene: 12. In DNA, the CDR3 is TGCGCCAGCAGCACCGGACAGGGGGCAGGACGGACCTATGGCTACACCTTC. Its translation is CASSTGQGAGRTYGYTF.

This clonotype was counted only a few times. The chain recombines TRBV7-8 with TRBJ1-5; D is perhaps TRBD1 (6 bases). The CDR3 totals 15 residues. V shed 5 bases and J shed 0 bases, with 11 bases lying between them. From germline, CDR1 is SGHVS and CDR2 FQNEAQ. CDR3 coding DNA: TGTGCCAGCAGCCGGACAGACTATAGCAATCAGCCCCAGCATTTT. The encoded protein is CASSRTDYSNQPQHF.

The chain is built from TRBV29-1 and TRBJ1-2; D gene ambiguous. Germline CDR1 and CDR2: SQVTM and ANQGSEA. Between the trimmed V and J ends, which lost 2 bases and 4 bases, there was a span of 8 bases. CDR3 length: 12 amino acids. The CDR3 spells CSVEQEVYGYTF. Written as DNA, the CDR3 is TGCAGCGTTGAACAGGAGGTCTATGGCTACACCTTC.

There are a few counts of this clonotype. The CDR3 spells CASSPHHRRSSYEQYF. In nucleotides, the CDR3 is TGTGCCAGCAGCCCGCACCACAGGCGAAGCTCCTACGAGCAGTACTTC. The chain uses TRBV13 and TRBJ2-7; tentatively, D is TRBD1 (5 bases). The germline V gene encodes CDR1 PRHDT and CDR2 FYEKMQ (reference sequence). CDR3 length: 16 residues. V lost 5 bases and J lost 0, with 17 bases in between.

This clonotype has just a few counts. The chain recombines TRBV5-1 with TRBJ2-7, with 7 bases matching TRBD2. CDR1 and CDR2 from the germline V gene are SGHRS and YFSETQ. Trimming took 0 bases from V and 3 from J; bases not matched to a gene: 0. The length of the CDR3 is 13 residues. CDR3 in amino acids: CASSLGEGYEQYV. The CDR3 DNA reads as TGCGCCAGCAGCTTGGGGGAGGGCTACGAGCAGTACGTC.

This CDR3 is CASSSRTNQPQHF. The CDR3 nucleotides read TGTGCCAGCAGCTCCAGGACGAACCAGCCCCAGCATTTT. The chain combines TRBV6-5 with TRBJ1-5; D remains ambiguous. Germline V CDR1 and CDR2: MNHEY, SVGAGI. CDR3 length equals 13 residues. V was trimmed by 6 bases and J by 7 bases, leaving 13 bases between them.

Ten or more counts support this clonotype. The V call is TRBV4-1, the J call TRBJ2-3, with TRBD1 as a possible D gene (6 bases). Germline CDR1 and CDR2: MGHRA and YSYEKL. V lost 8 bases to trimming and J lost 0 bases, with 15 bases between them. The CDR3 totals 15 residues. CDR3 sequence reads: CASRHTGLSTDTQYF. DNA of the CDR3: TGCGCCAGCCGTCATACAGGGCTTAGCACAGATACGCAGTATTTT.

V and J are TRBV7-2 and TRBJ1-1; no clear D gene. With 3 bases removed from V and 5 bases from J, the gap between germline ends came to 10 bases. Germline values: CDR1 SGHTA, CDR2 FQGNSA. The CDR3 spans 13 residues. The CDR3 coding sequence is TGTGCCAGCAGCTTTTCCGGGGAAACTGAAGCTTTCTTT. As protein: CASSFSGETEAFF.

This clonotype appeared a few times. The gene calls are TRBV5-1 and TRBJ2-2; a possible D gene is TRBD1 (6 bases). CDR1 is SGHRS and CDR2 is YFSETQ in the germline V gene. Trimming cost V 4 bases and J 4 bases, with 11 bases left between them. The CDR3 loop spans 14 amino acids. DNA of the CDR3: TGCGCCAGCAGCCTAAGGACAGTCACCGGGGAGCTGTTTTTT. It is translated as CASSLRTVTGELFF.